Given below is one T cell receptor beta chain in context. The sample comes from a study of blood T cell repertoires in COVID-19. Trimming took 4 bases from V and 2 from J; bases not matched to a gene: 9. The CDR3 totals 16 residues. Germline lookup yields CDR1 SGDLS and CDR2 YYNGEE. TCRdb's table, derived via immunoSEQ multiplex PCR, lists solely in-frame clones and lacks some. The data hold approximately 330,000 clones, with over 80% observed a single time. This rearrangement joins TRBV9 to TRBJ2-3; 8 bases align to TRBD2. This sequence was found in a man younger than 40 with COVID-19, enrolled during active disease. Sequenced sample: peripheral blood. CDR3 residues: CASSPGTRGNTDTQYF. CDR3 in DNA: TGTGCCAGCAGCCCCGGGACTAGGGGGAACACAGATACGCAGTATTTT.